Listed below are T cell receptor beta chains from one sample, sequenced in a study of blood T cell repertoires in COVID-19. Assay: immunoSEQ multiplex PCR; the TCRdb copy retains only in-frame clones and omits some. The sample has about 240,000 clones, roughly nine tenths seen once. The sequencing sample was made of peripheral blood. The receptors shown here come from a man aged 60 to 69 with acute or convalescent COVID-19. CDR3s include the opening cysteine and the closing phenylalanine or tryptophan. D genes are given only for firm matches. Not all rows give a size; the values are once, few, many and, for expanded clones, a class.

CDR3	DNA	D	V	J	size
CASSQEGTGEFRGYTF	TGTGCCAGCAGCCAAGAGGGGACAGGGGAGTTTCGCGGCTACACCTTC	TRBD1	TRBV4-2	TRBJ1-2	.
CASSVASSGSLGEQFF	TGTGCCAGCAGCGTAGCTAGCAGCGGGAGTTTGGGTGAGCAGTTCTTC	TRBD2	TRBV9	TRBJ2-1	.
CASSSTGGQRNEQFF	TGTGCCAGCAGCTCCACAGGGGGCCAGAGGAATGAGCAGTTCTTC	TRBD1	TRBV11-2	TRBJ2-1	.
CASSLSVNTEAFF	TGTGCCAGCAGCTTGTCGGTGAACACTGAAGCTTTCTTT	.	TRBV5-4	TRBJ1-1	.
CASRGSGRDEQYF	TGTGCCAGCAGGGGTAGCGGGAGGGACGAGCAGTACTTC	TRBD2	TRBV25-1	TRBJ2-7	.
CSASRDRPHEQFF	TGCAGTGCTAGTCGGGACAGGCCCCATGAGCAGTTCTTC	TRBD1	TRBV20-1	TRBJ2-1	.
CAWRGQADSPLHF	TGTGCCTGGAGAGGACAGGCCGATTCACCCCTCCACTTT	TRBD1	TRBV30	TRBJ1-6	.
CASSNRVGHNEQFF	TGTGCCAGTAGTAACAGGGTAGGGCACAATGAGCAGTTCTTC	.	TRBV19	TRBJ2-1	.
CASSQDGGLASNEQFF	TGTGCCAGCAGCCAAGACGGAGGGCTAGCGAGCAATGAGCAGTTCTTC	.	TRBV14	TRBJ2-1	.
CASSPAGRDSNQPQHF	TGTGCCAGCAGTCCCGCAGGGAGGGACAGCAATCAGCCCCAGCATTTT	.	TRBV6-6	TRBJ1-5	few
CSARGSSGSYEQYF	TGCAGCGCCCGAGGCTCTAGCGGGAGCTACGAGCAGTACTTC	TRBD2	TRBV29-1	TRBJ2-7	.
CASSTPRVAGFYEQYF	TGTGCCAGCAGTACGCCTCGGGTAGCGGGATTTTACGAGCAGTACTTC	TRBD2	TRBV6-2/TRBV6-3	TRBJ2-7	.
CASSGWTSNEQYF	TGTGCCAGCAGCGGCTGGACATCCAACGAGCAGTACTTC	.	TRBV7-9	TRBJ2-7	.
CAISDIVGDTTGELFF	TGTGCCATCAGTGATATTGTAGGAGATACCACCGGGGAGCTGTTTTTT	.	TRBV10-3	TRBJ2-2	.
CASCPTGGWTQYF	TGTGCCAGCTGTCCCACCGGGGGGTGGACCCAGTACTTC	TRBD2	TRBV12-3/TRBV12-4	TRBJ2-5	.
CASSTTAGTAGTGQPQHF	TGTGCCAGTAGTACCACCGCCGGGACAGCCGGGACGGGTCAGCCCCAGCATTTT	TRBD1	TRBV19	TRBJ1-5	.
CASSSFSTVTEAFF	TGTGCCAGCAGCTCATTCTCGACAGTAACTGAAGCTTTCTTT	.	TRBV7-2	TRBJ1-1	.
CASSFFGIPWNEQFF	TGTGCCAGCAGTTTCTTTGGCATCCCTTGGAATGAGCAGTTCTTC	.	TRBV28	TRBJ2-1	.
CASSRDREADTQYF	TGCGCCAGCAGCCGGGACAGGGAGGCAGATACGCAGTATTTT	TRBD1	TRBV5-1	TRBJ2-3	few
CACQVEDRGDGYTF	TGTGCCTGCCAAGTGGAGGACAGGGGGGATGGCTACACCTTC	TRBD1	TRBV30	TRBJ1-2	few
CASRKGGPETQYF	TGTGCCAGCAGAAAGGGGGGGCCAGAGACCCAGTACTTC	.	TRBV6-6	TRBJ2-5	.
CASRTTGAGEQFF	TGTGCCAGCAGAACCACAGGGGCGGGTGAGCAGTTCTTC	TRBD1	TRBV6-5	TRBJ2-1	.
CACTVWRTNTEAFF	TGTGCCTGTACCGTATGGCGGACAAACACTGAAGCTTTCTTT	.	TRBV30	TRBJ1-1	.
CASSPSPQGSRTRYEQYF	TGTGCCAGCAGCCCCTCCCCACAGGGCTCGCGGACAAGGTACGAGCAGTACTTC	.	TRBV28	TRBJ2-7	.
CASSSDSYYNEQFF	TGTGCCAGCAGCTCGGACAGCTACTACAATGAGCAGTTCTTC	.	TRBV7-2	TRBJ2-1	.
CASSRGLAGKETQYF	TGCGCCAGCAGCCGAGGACTAGCGGGAAAAGAGACCCAGTACTTC	TRBD2	TRBV4-3	TRBJ2-5	.
CASSLPQGTPTDTQYF	TGTGCCAGCAGTTTACCCCAGGGAACCCCCACAGATACGCAGTATTTT	.	TRBV6-2/TRBV6-3	TRBJ2-3	few
CASSQEAGALQETQYF	TGCGCCAGCAGCCAAGAGGCGGGAGCCCTCCAAGAGACCCAGTACTTC	TRBD2	TRBV4-1	TRBJ2-5	.
CASSRGQGLGYTF	TGTGCCAGCAGTCGTGGACAGGGGCTTGGCTACACCTTC	TRBD1	TRBV6-2/TRBV6-3	TRBJ1-2	.
CASSPKGASNGYTF	TGTGCCAGCAGCCCCAAAGGGGCTTCCAATGGCTACACCTTC	.	TRBV4-2	TRBJ1-2	.
CASSPTSVETQYF	TGTGCCAGCAGCCCCACTAGCGTGGAGACCCAGTACTTC	TRBD2	TRBV9	TRBJ2-5	.